Below, 7 T cell receptor beta chains from the same sample are listed, as sequenced in a study of blood T cell repertoires in COVID-19. Data came from immunoSEQ multiplex PCR; TCRdb stores just in-frame clones and leaves some out. The data show 380,000 or so clones, roughly 88% seen once. Specimen: PBMCs or T cells enriched from blood (not recorded which). Receptor source: a woman between 25 and 40 years old with acute COVID-19.

A remark on this clone: The sample has other DNA sequences that encode this CDR3 too. The chain uses TRBV9 and TRBJ1-1; 11 bases map to TRBD1. Germline CDR1 reads SGDLS; CDR2 reads YYNGEE. V was pared by 3 bases and J by 4 bases, with 2 bases of the junction left unmatched. The CDR3 extends over 14 amino acids. CDR3 amino acids: CASSAGTGGTEAFF. CDR3 bases: TGTGCCAGCAGCGCGGGGACAGGGGGCACTGAAGCTTTCTTT.

The chain joins TRBV21-1 to TRBJ2-1; the table gives TRBD2 as D, unverified against the DNA. TRBV21-1 is labeled a pseudogene. The CDR3 runs 14 residues. The CDR3 bases are TGTGCCAGTACCAAGGGGAGGGGATACAATGAGCAGTTCTTC. Its protein is CASTKGRGYNEQFF.

The chain combines TRBV18 with TRBJ1-1; 9 positions match TRBD1. This CDR3 spans 15 amino acids. Trimming cost V 4 bases and J 4 bases; bases outside gene matches: 7. Per germline, CDR1 KGHSH and CDR2 LQKENI. CDR3 protein: CASSLRTGEITEAFF. The DNA for the CDR3 is TGTGCCAGCTCACTTCGGACAGGGGAAATCACTGAAGCTTTCTTT.

The genes are TRBV6-5 and TRBJ2-3, with D perhaps matching TRBD2 (5 bases). The V end was cut by 10 bases, the J end by 0 bases, with 14 bases between. This CDR3 contains 14 residues. The germline V gene encodes CDR1 MNHEY and CDR2 SVGAGI. The CDR3 reads CANEGTPSTDTQYF. In nucleotides, the CDR3 is TGTGCCAACGAGGGCACCCCTAGCACAGATACGCAGTATTTT.

This clone showed up just once. The chain couples TRBV5-6 to TRBJ2-7; TRBD2 agrees at 12 bases. CDR1 is SGHDT and CDR2 is YYEEEE in the germline V gene. Trimming cost V 5 bases and J 1 base; bases outside gene matches: 4. The CDR3 runs to 15 residues. CDR3 region: CASSNGLAGSYEQYF. CDR3 DNA sequence: TGTGCCAGCAGTAATGGACTAGCGGGGTCCTACGAGCAGTACTTC.

A note on this clone: The same CDR3 is also encoded by other DNA sequences in this sample. The chain uses TRBV29-1 and TRBJ1-1, with a possible D match to TRBD1 (6 bases). Trimming cost V 5 bases and J 1 base, with 11 bases left between them. Germline V CDR1 and CDR2: SQVTM, ANQGSEA. The CDR3 runs 13 residues. The CDR3 DNA follows: TGCAGCGTTCTCGGACAGAAGAACACTGAAGCTTTCTTT. Protein sequence: CSVLGQKNTEAFF.

This clone was seen only a few times. V gene TRBV9 combines with J gene TRBJ1-1; tentatively, D is TRBD1 (6 bases). The CDR3 is made up of 13 amino acids. Trimming stripped 0 bases from V and 4 bases from J, with 7 bases between. Per germline, CDR1 SGDLS and CDR2 YYNGEE. The CDR3 coding sequence is TGTGCCAGCAGCGTAGCAGGGGCCACTGAAGCTTTCTTT. As protein: CASSVAGATEAFF.